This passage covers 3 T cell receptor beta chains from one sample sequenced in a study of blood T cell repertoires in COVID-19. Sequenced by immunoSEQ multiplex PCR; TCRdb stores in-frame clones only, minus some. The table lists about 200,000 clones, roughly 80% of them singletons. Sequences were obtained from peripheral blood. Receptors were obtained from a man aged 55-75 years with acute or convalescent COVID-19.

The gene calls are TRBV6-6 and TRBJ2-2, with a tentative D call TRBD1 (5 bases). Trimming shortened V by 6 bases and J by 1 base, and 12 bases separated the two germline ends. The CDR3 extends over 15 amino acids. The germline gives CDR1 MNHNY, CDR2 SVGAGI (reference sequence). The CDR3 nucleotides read TGTGCCAGCAGCCCCCCCGGACAGAACACCGGGGAGCTGTTTTTT. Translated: CASSPPGQNTGELFF.

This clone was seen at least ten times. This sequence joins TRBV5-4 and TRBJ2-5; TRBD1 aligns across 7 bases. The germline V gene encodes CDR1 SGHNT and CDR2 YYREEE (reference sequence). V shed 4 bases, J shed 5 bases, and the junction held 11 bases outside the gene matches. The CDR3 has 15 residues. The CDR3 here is CASSIDRVHAETQYF. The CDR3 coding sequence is TGTGCCAGCAGCATAGACAGGGTCCATGCTGAGACCCAGTACTTC.

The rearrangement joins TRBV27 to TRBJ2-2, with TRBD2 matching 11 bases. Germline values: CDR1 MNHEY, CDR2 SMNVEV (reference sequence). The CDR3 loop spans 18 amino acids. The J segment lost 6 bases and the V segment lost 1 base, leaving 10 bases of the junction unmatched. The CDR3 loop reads CASSLYDVAGGRSGELFF. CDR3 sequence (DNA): TGTGCCAGCAGTTTATATGATGTAGCGGGAGGGCGATCCGGGGAGCTGTTTTTT.